This T cell receptor beta chain was captured in a study of neurological immune-mediated disorders. TCRdb analysed the 5' RACE reads with MiXCR anew, one entry per CDR3 protein. Of roughly 55,000 distinct CDR3 sequences in the sample, approximately 16% were seen once. The germline V gene encodes CDR1 DFQATT and CDR2 SNEGSKA (reference sequence). The CDR3 runs to 15 residues. V was pared by 4 bases and J by 7 bases, with 20 bases between. The sample comprised PBMCs. The chain has TRBV20-1 and TRBJ2-1, with D possibly TRBD2 on 6 matching bases. This receptor was taken from a man aged 55 to 70 in good health. CDR3 coding DNA: TGCAGTGCTATAGAGGTGACTAGTTCGGCGAATGAGCAGTTCTTC. Protein sequence: CSAIEVTSSANEQFF.